Listed here are 2 T cell receptor beta chains from one sample, sequenced in a study of T cell responses to AZD1222 COVID-19 vaccine. Generated by immunoSEQ multiplex PCR, the TCRdb table keeps only in-frame clones and is missing some. The repertoire holds 180,000 or so clones, 92% seen once, with roughly 1.9% in the top ten. The source material was peripheral blood, sampled 28 days after the second AZD1222 dose. The origin of the receptors is an adult who received the AZD1222 COVID-19 vaccine.

The chain carries TRBV11-3 and TRBJ2-3; tentatively, D is TRBD1 (6 bases). V dropped 6 bases and J dropped 0 bases, with 10 bases sitting between them. Germline lookup yields CDR1 SGHNT and CDR2 YENEEA. The CDR3 extends over 14 amino acids. CDR3 region: CASSSDSSTDTQYF. The DNA for the CDR3 is TGTGCCAGCAGTTCGGACAGTAGCACAGATACGCAGTATTTT.

The chain recombines TRBV10-3 with TRBJ1-6; TRBD1 might be the D (5 bases). V lost 6 bases and J lost 7, with 19 bases in between. In germline, CDR1 is ENHRY, CDR2 SYGVKD. This CDR3 spans 16 amino acids. CDR3 nucleotide sequence: TGTGCCATCAGGCCCACGGGGACGGCCACAAATTCACCCCTCCACTTT. Translating gives CAIRPTGTATNSPLHF.